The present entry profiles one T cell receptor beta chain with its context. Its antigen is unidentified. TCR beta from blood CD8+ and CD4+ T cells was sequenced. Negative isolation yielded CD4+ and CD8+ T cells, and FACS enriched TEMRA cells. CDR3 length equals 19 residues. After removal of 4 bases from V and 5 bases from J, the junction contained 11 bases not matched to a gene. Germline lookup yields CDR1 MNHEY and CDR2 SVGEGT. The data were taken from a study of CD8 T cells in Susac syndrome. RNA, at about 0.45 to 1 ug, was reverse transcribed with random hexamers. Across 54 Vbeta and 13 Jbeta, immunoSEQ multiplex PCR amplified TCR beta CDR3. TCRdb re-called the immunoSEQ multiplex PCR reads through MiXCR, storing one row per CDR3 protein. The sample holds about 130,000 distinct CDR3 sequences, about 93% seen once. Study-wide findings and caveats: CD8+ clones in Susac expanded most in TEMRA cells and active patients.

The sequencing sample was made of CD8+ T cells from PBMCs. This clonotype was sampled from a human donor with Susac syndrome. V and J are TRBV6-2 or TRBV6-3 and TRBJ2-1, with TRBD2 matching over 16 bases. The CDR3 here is CASSFYKPGLAGGHNEQFF. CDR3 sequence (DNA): TGTGCCAGCAGTTTCTATAAACCGGGACTAGCGGGAGGGCACAATGAGCAGTTCTTC.